This T cell receptor (beta chain) is drawn from a study of human T cells and chemical hapten exposure. Documented time point: patch test 2, 6 weeks after DPC sensitization. Treatment meaning: therapeutic diphenylcyclopropenone sensitization with weekly scalp DPC. V gave up 5 bases and J gave up 2 bases; unmatched junction bases: 7. The CDR3 is 15 amino acids. The germline V gene has CDR1 SGHVS and CDR2 FQNEAQ. From the RACE reads, TCRdb called clonotypes with MiXCR, one entry per CDR3 protein. The sample gives 110,000 to 150,000 distinct CDR3 sequences, 10% to 15% of which show up once; approximately 1.3% is in the top ten. The table lists this clonotype with many counts.

This chain joins TRBV7-8 and TRBJ2-7; 9 positions agree with TRBD2. The specimen was whole blood, collected in connection with sensitization to the hapten diphenylcyclopropenone (DPC). This clonotype originated in a woman between 45 and 60 years old with alopecia areata. Some clones in this sample may be carry-over from other donors' samples. CDR3 in amino acids: CASSTRLADPYEQYF. The CDR3 bases are TGTGCCAGCAGCACTCGACTAGCGGACCCCTACGAGCAGTACTTC.